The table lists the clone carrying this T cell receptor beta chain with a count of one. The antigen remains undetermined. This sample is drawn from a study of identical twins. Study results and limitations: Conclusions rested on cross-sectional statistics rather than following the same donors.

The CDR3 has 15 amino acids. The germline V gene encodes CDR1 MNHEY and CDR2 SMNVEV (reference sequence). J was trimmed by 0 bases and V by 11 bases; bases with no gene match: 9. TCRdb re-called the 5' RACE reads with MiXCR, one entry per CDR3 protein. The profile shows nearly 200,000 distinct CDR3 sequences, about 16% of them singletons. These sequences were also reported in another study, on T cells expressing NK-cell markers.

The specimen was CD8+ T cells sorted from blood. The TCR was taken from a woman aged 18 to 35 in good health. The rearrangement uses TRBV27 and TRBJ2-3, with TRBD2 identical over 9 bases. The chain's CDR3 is CAAGGGGISTDTQYF. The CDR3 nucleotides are TGTGCCGCGGGGGGGGGCGGAATTAGCACAGATACGCAGTATTTT.